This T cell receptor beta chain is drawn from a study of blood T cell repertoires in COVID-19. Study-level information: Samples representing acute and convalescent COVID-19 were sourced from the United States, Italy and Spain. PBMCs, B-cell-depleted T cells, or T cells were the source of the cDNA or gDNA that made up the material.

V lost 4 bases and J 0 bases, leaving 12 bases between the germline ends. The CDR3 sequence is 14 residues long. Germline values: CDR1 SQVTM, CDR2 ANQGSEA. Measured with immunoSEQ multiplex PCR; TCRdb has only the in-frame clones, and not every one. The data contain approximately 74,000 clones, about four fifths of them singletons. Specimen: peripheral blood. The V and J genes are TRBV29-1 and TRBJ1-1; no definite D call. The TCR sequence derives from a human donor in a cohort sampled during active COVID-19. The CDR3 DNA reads TGCAGCGTTGGGTTTGCAGGTATGAACACTGAAGCTTTCTTT. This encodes CSVGFAGMNTEAFF.